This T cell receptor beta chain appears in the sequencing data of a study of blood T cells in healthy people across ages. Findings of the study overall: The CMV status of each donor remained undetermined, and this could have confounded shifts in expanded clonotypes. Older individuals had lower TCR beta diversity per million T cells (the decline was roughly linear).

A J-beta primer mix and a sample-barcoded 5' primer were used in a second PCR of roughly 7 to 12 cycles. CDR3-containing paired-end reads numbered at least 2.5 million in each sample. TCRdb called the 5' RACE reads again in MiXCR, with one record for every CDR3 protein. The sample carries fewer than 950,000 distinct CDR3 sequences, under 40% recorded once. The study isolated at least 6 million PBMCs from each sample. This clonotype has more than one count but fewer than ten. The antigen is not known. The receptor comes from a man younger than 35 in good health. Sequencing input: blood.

The CDR3 sequence is CSARTSGGAGVAQYF. DNA for the CDR3: TGCAGTGCTCGGACTAGCGGGGGGGCCGGAGTGGCGCAGTATTTT. The chain is built from TRBV20-1 and TRBJ2-3; TRBD2 aligns across 15 bases. The CDR3 has 15 residues. Germline values: CDR1 DFQATT, CDR2 SNEGSKA (reference sequence). The ends lost 5 bases at V and 10 bases at J; junction bases unmatched: 10.